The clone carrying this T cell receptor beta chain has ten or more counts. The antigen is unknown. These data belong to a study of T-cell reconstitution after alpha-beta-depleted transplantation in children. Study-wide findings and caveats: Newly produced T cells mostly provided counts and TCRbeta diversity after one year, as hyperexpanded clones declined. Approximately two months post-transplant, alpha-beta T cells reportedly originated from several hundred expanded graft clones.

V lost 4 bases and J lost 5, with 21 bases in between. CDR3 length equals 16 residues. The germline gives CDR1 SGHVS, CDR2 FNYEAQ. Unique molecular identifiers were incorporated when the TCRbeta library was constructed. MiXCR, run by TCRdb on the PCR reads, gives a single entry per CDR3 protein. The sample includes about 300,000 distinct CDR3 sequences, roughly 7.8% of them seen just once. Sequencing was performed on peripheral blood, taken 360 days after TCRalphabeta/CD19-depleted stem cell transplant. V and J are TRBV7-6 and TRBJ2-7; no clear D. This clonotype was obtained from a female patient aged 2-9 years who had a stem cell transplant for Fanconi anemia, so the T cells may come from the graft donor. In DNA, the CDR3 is TGTGCCAGCAGCTCCTTCCGCCCCGAGAAAAAAAACGAGCAGTACTTC. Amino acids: CASSSFRPEKKNEQYF.